What follows describes a single T cell receptor beta chain. Amplified TCR beta CDR3 regions came from RNA transcripts. A first-round RT-PCR of the TCR CDR3 used the HTBI primer set. TCRdb itself ran the multiplex PCR reads through MiXCR, one entry per CDR3 protein. The table records about 59,000 distinct CDR3 sequences, about 53% of them present only once. The data stem from a study of T cells in Graves' hyperthyroidism and ophthalmopathy. Ophthalmopathy patients had Clinical Activity Score at least 3, NOSPECS grade at least 4, duration under 3 months. The sequenced sample was blood. This TCR was sampled from an older woman with Graves' ophthalmopathy.

CDR3 residues: CASSPQGVNIQYF. The CDR3 DNA reads as TGTGCCAGCTCACCACAGGGGGTCAACATTCAGTACTTC. The rearrangement uses TRBV18 and TRBJ2-4; a weak D match, TRBD1 (6 bases). V was pared by 1 base and J by 7 bases, with 8 bases between. Germline values: CDR1 KGHSH, CDR2 LQKENI. This CDR3 is 13 amino acids long.